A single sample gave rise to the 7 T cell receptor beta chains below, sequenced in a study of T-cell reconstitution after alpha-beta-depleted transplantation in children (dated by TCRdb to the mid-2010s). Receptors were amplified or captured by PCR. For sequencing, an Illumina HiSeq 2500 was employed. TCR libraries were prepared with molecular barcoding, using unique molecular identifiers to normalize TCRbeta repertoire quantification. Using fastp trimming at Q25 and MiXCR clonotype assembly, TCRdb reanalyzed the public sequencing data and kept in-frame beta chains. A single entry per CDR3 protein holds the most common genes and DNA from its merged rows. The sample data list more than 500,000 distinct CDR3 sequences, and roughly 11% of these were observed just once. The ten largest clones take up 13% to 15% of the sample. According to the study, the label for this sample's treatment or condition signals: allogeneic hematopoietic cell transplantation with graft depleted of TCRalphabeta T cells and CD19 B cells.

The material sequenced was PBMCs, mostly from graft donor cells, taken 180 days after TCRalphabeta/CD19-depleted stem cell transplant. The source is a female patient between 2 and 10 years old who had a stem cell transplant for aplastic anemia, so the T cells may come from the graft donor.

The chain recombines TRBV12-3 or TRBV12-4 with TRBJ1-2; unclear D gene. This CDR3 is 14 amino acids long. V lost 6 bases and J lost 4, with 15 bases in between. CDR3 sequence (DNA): TGTGCCAGCAGACCCTCCGGGGAAAGCTATGGCTACACCTTC. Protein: CASRPSGESYGYTF.

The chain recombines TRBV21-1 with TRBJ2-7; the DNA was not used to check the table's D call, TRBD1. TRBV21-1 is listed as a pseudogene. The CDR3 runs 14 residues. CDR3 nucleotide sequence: TGTGCCAGCAGCGCGGGACAGGGGCCGAGGGAGCAGTACGTC. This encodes CASSAGQGPREQYV.

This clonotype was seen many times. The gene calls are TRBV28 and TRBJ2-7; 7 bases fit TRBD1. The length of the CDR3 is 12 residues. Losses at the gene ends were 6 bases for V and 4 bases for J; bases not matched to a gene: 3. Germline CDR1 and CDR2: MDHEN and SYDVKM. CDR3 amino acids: CASRGQLYEQYF. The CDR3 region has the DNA TGTGCCAGCAGGGGACAGTTATACGAGCAGTACTTC.

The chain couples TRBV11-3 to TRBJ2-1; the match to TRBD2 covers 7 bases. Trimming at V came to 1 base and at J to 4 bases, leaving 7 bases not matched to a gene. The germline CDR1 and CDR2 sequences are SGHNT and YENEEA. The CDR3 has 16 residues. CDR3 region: CASSLGRGSGYNEQFF. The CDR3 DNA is TGTGCCAGCAGCTTAGGACGCGGGAGCGGATACAATGAGCAGTTCTTC.

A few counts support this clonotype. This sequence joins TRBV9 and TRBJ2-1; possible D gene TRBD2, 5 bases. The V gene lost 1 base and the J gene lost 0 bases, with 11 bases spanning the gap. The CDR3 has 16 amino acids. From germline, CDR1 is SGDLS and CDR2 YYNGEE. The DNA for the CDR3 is TGTGCCAGCAGCGTAAAGGGCGGGCTCTCCTACAATGAGCAGTTCTTC. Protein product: CASSVKGGLSYNEQFF. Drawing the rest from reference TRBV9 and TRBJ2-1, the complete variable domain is DSGVTQTPKHLITATGQRVTLRCSPRSGDLSVYWYQQSLDQGLQFLIQYYNGEERAKGNILERFSAQQFPDLHSELNLSSLELGDSALYFCASSVKGGLSYNEQFFGPGTRLTVL.

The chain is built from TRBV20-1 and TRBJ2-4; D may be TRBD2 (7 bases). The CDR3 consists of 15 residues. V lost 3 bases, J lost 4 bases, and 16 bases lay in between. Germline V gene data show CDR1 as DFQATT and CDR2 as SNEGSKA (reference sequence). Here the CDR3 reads CSASPAGDTKNIQYF. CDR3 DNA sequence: TGCAGTGCTAGTCCGGCGGGGGACACTAAAAACATTCAGTACTTC.

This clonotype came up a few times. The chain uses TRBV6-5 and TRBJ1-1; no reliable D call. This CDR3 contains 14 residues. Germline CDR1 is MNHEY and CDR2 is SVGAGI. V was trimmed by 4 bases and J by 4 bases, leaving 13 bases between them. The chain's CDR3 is CASSSKDGSTEAFF. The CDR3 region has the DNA TGTGCCAGCAGTTCCAAGGACGGATCCACTGAAGCTTTCTTT.